This TCR beta chain appears in the sequencing data of a study of cytomegalovirus exposure and HLA in healthy donors. Findings and limits, study-wide: By HLA locus, TCR association rates varied in a later analysis, with DRB1 showing the most and HLA-C the fewest.

Donors sampled were nominally healthy, though unrecorded immune exposures were likely. The PCR made use of 60 Vbeta and 13 Jbeta primers. Profiled with immunoSEQ multiplex PCR; TCRdb holds only in-frame clones, not every one. The sample has about 250,000 clones; roughly two thirds are singletons. Germline lookup yields CDR1 SEHNR and CDR2 FQNEAQ (reference sequence). With 4 bases clipped from V and 4 bases from J, the junction kept 6 bases outside the gene matches. This CDR3 is 15 amino acids long. The table lists this clone with a count of one. Its antigen is still unknown. Sequenced input: PBMCs. The chain uses TRBV7-9 and TRBJ2-2; 7 nucleotides align to TRBD2. The sequence derives from a female donor in good health and CMV-seronegative. The CDR3 region is CASSSTSKGTGELFF. DNA of the CDR3: TGTGCCAGCAGCTCGACTAGCAAGGGCACCGGGGAGCTGTTTTTT.